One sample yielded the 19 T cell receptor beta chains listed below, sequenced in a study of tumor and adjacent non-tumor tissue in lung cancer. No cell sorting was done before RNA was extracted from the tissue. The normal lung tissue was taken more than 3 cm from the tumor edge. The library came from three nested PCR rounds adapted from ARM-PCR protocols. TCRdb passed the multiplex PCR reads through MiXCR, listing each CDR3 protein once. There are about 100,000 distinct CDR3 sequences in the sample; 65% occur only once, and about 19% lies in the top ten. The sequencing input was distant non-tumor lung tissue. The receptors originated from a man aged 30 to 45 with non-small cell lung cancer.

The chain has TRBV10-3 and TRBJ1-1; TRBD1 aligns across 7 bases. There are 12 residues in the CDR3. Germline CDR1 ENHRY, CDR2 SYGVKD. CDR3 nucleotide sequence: TGTACCACCACCACAGGGGACAGTGAAGCTTTCTTT. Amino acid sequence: CTTTTGDSEAFF.

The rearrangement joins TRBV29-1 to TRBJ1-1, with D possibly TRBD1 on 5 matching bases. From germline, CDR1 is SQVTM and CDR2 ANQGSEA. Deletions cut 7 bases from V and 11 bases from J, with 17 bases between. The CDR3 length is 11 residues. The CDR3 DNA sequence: TGCAGCGGGTCAGGCATAGGGGTGGCTTTCTTT. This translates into CSGSGIGVAFF. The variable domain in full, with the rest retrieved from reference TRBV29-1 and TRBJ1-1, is SAVISQKPSRDICQRGTSLTIQCQVDSQVTMMFWYRQQPGQSLTLIATANQGSEATYESGFVIDKFPISRPNLTFSTLTVSNMSPEDSSIYLCSGSGIGVAFFGQGTRLTVV.

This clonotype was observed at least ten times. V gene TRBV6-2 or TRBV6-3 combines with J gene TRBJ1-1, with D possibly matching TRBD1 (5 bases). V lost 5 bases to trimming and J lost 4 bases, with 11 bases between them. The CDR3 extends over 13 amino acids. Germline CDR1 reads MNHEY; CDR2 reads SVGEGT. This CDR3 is CASSQGWGTEAFF. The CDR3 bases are TGTGCCAGCAGTCAGGGATGGGGCACTGAAGCTTTCTTT.

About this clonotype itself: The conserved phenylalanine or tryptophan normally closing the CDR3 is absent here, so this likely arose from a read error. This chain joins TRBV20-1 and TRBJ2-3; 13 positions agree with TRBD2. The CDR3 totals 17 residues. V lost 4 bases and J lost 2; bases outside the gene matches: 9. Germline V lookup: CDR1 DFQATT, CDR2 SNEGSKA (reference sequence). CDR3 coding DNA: TGCAGTGCTAACTCCCCAGGGACTAGCGGGAACACAGATACGCAGTATATT. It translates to CSANSPGTSGNTDTQYI.

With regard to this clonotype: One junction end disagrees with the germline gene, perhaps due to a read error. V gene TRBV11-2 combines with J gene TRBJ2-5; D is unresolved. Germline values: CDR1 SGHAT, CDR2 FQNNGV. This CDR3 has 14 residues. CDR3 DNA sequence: TGTGTCAGCAGCCCTCTGCCTGTGGGTGAGACCCAGTACTTC. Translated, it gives CVSSPLPVGETQYF.

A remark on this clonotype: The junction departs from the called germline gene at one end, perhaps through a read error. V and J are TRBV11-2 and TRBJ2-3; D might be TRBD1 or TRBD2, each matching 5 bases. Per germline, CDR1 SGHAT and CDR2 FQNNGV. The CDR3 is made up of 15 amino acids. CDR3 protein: CATSPSVGRAYTQYF. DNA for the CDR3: TGTGCCACCAGCCCTTCAGTGGGGCGGGCATATACGCAGTATTTT.

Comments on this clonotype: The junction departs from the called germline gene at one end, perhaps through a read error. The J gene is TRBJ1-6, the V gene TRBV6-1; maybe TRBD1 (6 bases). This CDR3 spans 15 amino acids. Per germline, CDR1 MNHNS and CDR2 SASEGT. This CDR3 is CASRRQEVIASPLHF. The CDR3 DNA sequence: TGTGCTAGCAGGAGACAGGAGGTTATCGCTTCACCCCTCCACTTT.

The CDR3 region is CASSGSDRGVDQPQHF. CDR3 DNA sequence: TGCGCCAGCAGTGGGTCGGACAGGGGGGTGGATCAGCCCCAGCATTTT. The chain joins TRBV10-2 to TRBJ1-5, with TRBD1 matching 10 bases. Looked up from germline, CDR1 is WSHSY and CDR2 is SAAADI. This CDR3 spans 16 amino acids. Trimming at V came to 4 bases and at J to 5 bases, leaving 8 bases not matched to a gene.

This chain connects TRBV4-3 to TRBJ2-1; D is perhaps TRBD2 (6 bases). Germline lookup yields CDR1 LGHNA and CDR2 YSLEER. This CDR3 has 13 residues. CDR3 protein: CISSPSEGHEQFF. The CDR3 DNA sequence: TGCATCAGCAGCCCGTCGGAGGGACATGAGCAGTTCTTC.

The CDR3 DNA sequence: TGTGCCAGCAGGGGAGAGGGGAGTAATGACTACACCTTC. Translating it yields CASRGEGSNDYTF. V is TRBV6-2 or TRBV6-3 and J is TRBJ1-2; TRBD1 is a possible D gene (5 bases). Per germline, CDR1 MNHEY and CDR2 SVGEGT. V lost 6 bases, J lost 10 bases, and 18 bases lay in between. This CDR3 region has 13 residues.

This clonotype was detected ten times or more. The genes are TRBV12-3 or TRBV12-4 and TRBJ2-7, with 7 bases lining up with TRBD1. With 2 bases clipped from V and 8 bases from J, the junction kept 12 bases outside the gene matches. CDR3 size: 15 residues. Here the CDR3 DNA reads TGTGCCAGCAGTTTATCAGGCAGACAGGGAGTTCAGCAGTACTTC. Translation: CASSLSGRQGVQQYF.

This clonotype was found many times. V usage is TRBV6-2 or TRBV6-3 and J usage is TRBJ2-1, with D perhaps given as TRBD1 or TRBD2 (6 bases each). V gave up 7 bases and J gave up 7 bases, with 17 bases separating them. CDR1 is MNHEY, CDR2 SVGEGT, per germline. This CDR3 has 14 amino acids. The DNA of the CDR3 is TGTGCCAGCACTAGGGGGGCGGTGAGAAATGAGCAGTTCTTC. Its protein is CASTRGAVRNEQFF.

CDR3 amino acids: CASSLGFRTAGNEQFF. In DNA form, the CDR3 reads TGTGCCAGCAGCTTAGGATTCAGGACAGCAGGCAATGAGCAGTTCTTC. The V call is TRBV5-4, the J call TRBJ2-1, with D possibly matching TRBD1 (6 bases). The V gene lost 2 bases and the J gene lost 6 bases, with 18 bases spanning the gap. The CDR3 covers 16 residues. Per germline, CDR1 SGHNT and CDR2 YYREEE (reference sequence). The variable domain in full, completed from reference TRBV5-4 and TRBJ2-1, reads ETGVTQSPTHLIKTRGQQVTLRCSSQSGHNTVSWYQQALGQGPQFIFQYYREEENGRGNFPPRFSGLQFPNYSSELNVNALELDDSALYLCASSLGFRTAGNEQFFGPGTRLTVL.

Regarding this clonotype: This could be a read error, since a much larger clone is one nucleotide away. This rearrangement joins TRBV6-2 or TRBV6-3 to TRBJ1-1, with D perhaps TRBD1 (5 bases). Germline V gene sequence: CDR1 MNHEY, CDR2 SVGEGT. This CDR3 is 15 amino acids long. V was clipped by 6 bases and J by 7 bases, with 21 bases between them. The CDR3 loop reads CASSRTREGGSEAFF. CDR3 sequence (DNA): TGTGCCAGCAGCAGAACCAGGGAGGGAGGAAGTGAAGCTTTCTTT.

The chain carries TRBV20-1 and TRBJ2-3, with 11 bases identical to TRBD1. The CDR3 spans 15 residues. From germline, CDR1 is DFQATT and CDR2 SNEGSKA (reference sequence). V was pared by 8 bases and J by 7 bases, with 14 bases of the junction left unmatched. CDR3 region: CSTISGQGAANTQYF. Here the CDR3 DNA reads TGCAGTACTATTTCCGGACAGGGGGCAGCAAATACGCAGTATTTT.

This chain's CDR3 is CASGGAGVNEQFF. CDR3 nucleotide sequence: TGTGCCAGCGGGGGGGCGGGAGTCAATGAGCAGTTCTTC. The rearrangement links TRBV11-2 to TRBJ2-1, with a possible D match to TRBD2 (7 bases). Trimming stripped 8 bases from V and 6 bases from J, with 14 bases between. The length of the CDR3 is 13 residues. Per the germline V gene, CDR1 is SGHAT and CDR2 is FQNNGV.

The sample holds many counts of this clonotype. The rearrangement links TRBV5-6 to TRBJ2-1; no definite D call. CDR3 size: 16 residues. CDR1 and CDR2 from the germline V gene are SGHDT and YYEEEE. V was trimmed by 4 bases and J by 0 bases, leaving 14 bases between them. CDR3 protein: CASSRLAVSSYNEQFF. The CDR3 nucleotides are TGTGCCAGCAGCCGGTTGGCGGTGTCCTCCTACAATGAGCAGTTCTTC.

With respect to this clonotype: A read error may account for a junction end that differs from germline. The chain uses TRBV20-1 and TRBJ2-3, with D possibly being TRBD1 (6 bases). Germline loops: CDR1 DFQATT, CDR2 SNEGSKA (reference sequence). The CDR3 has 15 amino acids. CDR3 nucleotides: TGCAGTGCTAACATGAGGGGGAAGGGTACAGTTACGCAGTTTTTT. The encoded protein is CSANMRGKGTVTQFF.

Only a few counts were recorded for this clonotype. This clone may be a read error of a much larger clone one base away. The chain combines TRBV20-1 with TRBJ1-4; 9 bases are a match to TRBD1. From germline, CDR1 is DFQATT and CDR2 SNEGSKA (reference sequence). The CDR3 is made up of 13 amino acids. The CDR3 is CSAWDRANEKLLF. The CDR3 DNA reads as TGCAGTGCTTGGGACAGGGCTAATGAAAAACTGCTTTTT.